A selection of T cell receptor beta chains follows, all from one sample in a study of T-cell reconstitution after alpha-beta-depleted transplantation in children. TCRdb called the PCR reads again in MiXCR, with one record for every CDR3 protein. The sample contains 70,000 to 95,000 distinct CDR3 sequences, 9% to 15% of which appear only once. Sequences were derived from PBMCs from the stem cell graft donor, sampled from the stem cell graft. These receptors all come from a human donor who donated a stem cell graft to a child with inherited bone marrow failure. The conserved cysteine and the conserved F or W are not part of the CDR3 here. The order of the fields is J gene, V gene, clone size, CDR3 length, CDR3 protein. For some rows the clone size is stated as once, few or many, or as a class when expanded; others skip it.

J: TRBJ2-1; V: TRBV5-1; size: many; length: 13; CDR3: ASSLDGQGDHEQF
J: TRBJ2-7; V: TRBV15; size: few; length: 12; CDR3: ATSRRQGIYEQY
J: TRBJ2-1; V: TRBV29-1; size: many; length: 9; CDR3: SAEQGDEQF
J: TRBJ2-7; V: TRBV20-1; size: .; length: 12; CDR3: SARELEGSYEQY
J: TRBJ2-7; V: TRBV6-1; size: many; length: 12; CDR3: ASDSLAGAYEQY
J: TRBJ1-5; V: TRBV12-3/TRBV12-4; size: many; length: 11; CDR3: ASSLWDFVTQH
J: TRBJ2-2; V: TRBV12-3/TRBV12-4; size: many; length: 13; CDR3: ASSLGGAGTGELF
J: TRBJ1-5; V: TRBV29-1; size: many; length: 12; CDR3: SVRVGGEGQPQH
J: TRBJ2-7; V: TRBV5-8; size: few; length: 11; CDR3: ASPGQEPYEQY
J: TRBJ2-1; V: TRBV7-6; size: .; length: 11; CDR3: ASSLAQGQGQF
J: TRBJ2-1; V: TRBV7-9; size: many; length: 14; CDR3: ASSLSLAASYNEQF
J: TRBJ1-4; V: TRBV7-9; size: many; length: 13; CDR3: ASSLVDGPNEKLF
J: TRBJ2-5; V: TRBV9; size: many; length: 13; CDR3: ASSAGGRVGETQY
J: TRBJ2-5; V: TRBV29-1; size: .; length: 11; CDR3: SVRNRAGETQY
J: TRBJ2-2; V: TRBV4-3; size: many; length: 13; CDR3: ASSQGQFGTGELF
J: TRBJ2-1; V: TRBV11-2; size: many; length: 13; CDR3: ASSYSGGSYNEQF
J: TRBJ1-6; V: TRBV4-3; size: many; length: 12; CDR3: ASSQDGRDSPLH
J: TRBJ1-1; V: TRBV7-9; size: few; length: 11; CDR3: ASSWGGGTEAF
J: TRBJ1-1; V: TRBV4-3; size: many; length: 13; CDR3: ASSQDSRGFAEAF
J: TRBJ2-7; V: TRBV10-3; size: .; length: 11; CDR3: AIRTSGGYEQY
J: TRBJ2-3; V: TRBV4-3; size: few; length: 11; CDR3: ASSQDIGWAQY
J: TRBJ2-1; V: TRBV7-3; size: many; length: 14; CDR3: ASSLIVAGGYNEQF